This passage covers 9 T cell receptor beta chains from one sample sequenced in a study of T cell repertoires in cytomegalovirus infection. MiXCR was run by TCRdb on the reads, yielding one entry per CDR3 protein. The sample carries about 55,000 distinct CDR3 sequences, more than 15% recorded once. These receptors' antigens are unknown. The input for sequencing was CD8+ T cells from cultured PBMCs, taken from culture after CMV antigen stimulation. The receptor source for this set is a human donor in good health (CMV status not recorded). Some clones in this sample may be carry-over from other donors' samples.

This clonotype was recorded a few times. This rearrangement joins TRBV27 to TRBJ2-5; D perhaps matches TRBD1 (6 bases). Trimming left V 4 bases short and J 4 bases short, with 13 bases between. Germline V gene sequence: CDR1 MNHEY, CDR2 SMNVEV (reference sequence). The CDR3 is made up of 14 amino acids. DNA for the CDR3: TGTGCCAGCAGTTCAACGTCCAGGGGAGAGACCCAGTACTTC. Amino acids: CASSSTSRGETQYF.

This chain joins TRBV6-1 and TRBJ1-5, with a possible D match to TRBD1 (5 bases). The CDR3 has 14 residues. The V end was cut by 2 bases, the J end by 3 bases, with 8 bases between. CDR1 MNHNS and CDR2 SASEGT come from the germline V gene. The CDR3 loop is CASSEFGTNQPQHF. The CDR3 DNA sequence: TGTGCCAGCAGTGAATTCGGGACCAATCAGCCCCAGCATTTT.

The chain carries TRBV27 and TRBJ1-1; 7 bases fit TRBD1. J gave up 0 bases and V 6 bases, and 10 bases lay outside the gene matches. In germline, CDR1 is MNHEY, CDR2 SMNVEV (reference sequence). The CDR3 is 16 residues long. The CDR3 DNA is TGTGCCAGCAGCTTTGACAGGGAAGAGATGAACACTGAAGCTTTCTTT. The encoded protein is CASSFDREEMNTEAFF.

The CDR3 nucleotides read TGTGCCAGCAGCTTATCGGGAGGGTCCATCGAAGATACGCAGTATTTT. The encoded protein is CASSLSGGSIEDTQYF. The chain links TRBV11-2 to TRBJ2-3; 8 bases are shared with TRBD2. The CDR3 runs to 16 residues. Trimming removed 2 bases from V and 5 bases from J; junction bases left unmatched: 9. In germline, CDR1 is SGHAT, CDR2 FQNNGV.

The chain couples TRBV27 to TRBJ1-6; 7 bases fit TRBD1. With V trimmed by 5 bases and J by 8 bases, 9 bases remained unmatched. Germline loops: CDR1 MNHEY, CDR2 SMNVEV (reference sequence). This CDR3 has 15 residues. In nucleotides, the CDR3 is TGTGCCAGCAGTCACCTGACAGGGTCGGATTCACCCCTCCACTTT. It translates to CASSHLTGSDSPLHF.

Details on this clonotype: A read error may be the cause here, since a much bigger clone is one base away. J is TRBJ1-1 and V is TRBV15; 7 positions match TRBD1. Germline trimming cut 7 bases from V and 0 bases from J; bases unmatched to any gene: 23. The CDR3 is 20 amino acids. Per germline, CDR1 LNHNV and CDR2 YYDKDF (reference sequence). The CDR3 DNA sequence: TGTGCCACCACCTTGAACGACAGGGTCGGTATTAGAGGTATGAACACTGAAGCTTTCTTT. Translation gives CATTLNDRVGIRGMNTEAFF.

V and J are TRBV7-8 and TRBJ2-5; 9 nucleotides line up with TRBD2. The CDR3 is 16 amino acids. CDR1 is SGHVS, CDR2 FQNEAQ, per germline. Trimming cost V 8 bases and J 1 base; bases outside gene matches: 11. CDR3: CASRTPLAGAQETQYF. Written as DNA, the CDR3 is TGTGCCAGCCGAACCCCCTTAGCGGGAGCCCAAGAGACCCAGTACTTC.

This clonotype was seen a few times. The CDR3 loop is CASYEQYF. CDR3 DNA: TGTGCCAGCTACGAGCAGTACTTC. The V gene is TRBV6-1, the J gene TRBJ2-7; D gene unclear. This CDR3 has 8 residues. Germline lookup yields CDR1 MNHNS and CDR2 SASEGT. V was shortened by 8 bases and J by 4 bases, with 0 bases between the two germline ends.

This clonotype was observed a few times. This chain links TRBV7-8 with TRBJ1-2, with TRBD1 identical over 10 bases. The CDR3 is made up of 15 amino acids. CDR1 and CDR2 from the germline V gene are SGHVS and FQNEAQ. V shed 8 bases and J 0 bases; nucleotides not matched to a gene: 6. CDR3 nucleotide sequence: TGTGCCAGCCAAGACAGGGGGCGACCTAACTATGGCTACACCTTC. It yields the protein CASQDRGRPNYGYTF. The whole variable domain, remainder taken from reference TRBV7-8 and TRBJ1-2, is GAGVSQSPRYKVAKRGQDVALRCDPISGHVSLFWYQQALGQGPEFLTYFQNEAQLDKSGLPSDRFFAERPEGSVSTLKIQRTQQEDSAVYLCASQDRGRPNYGYTFGSGTRLTVV.